This TCR beta chain is drawn from a study of T cells in women clearing cervical HPV infection. Study information: Women with histologically confirmed HPV16-related CIN3 or worse, 2 with invasive cancer, served as cases. Study-wide results and limits: A classifier using richness and V gene abundances reached an AUC of roughly 0.83. CIN3+ cases had significantly higher TCR repertoire richness than controls, but evenness did not differ.

Comment on this clone: As yet, its antigen is unknown.

Assay used: immunoSEQ multiplex PCR; TCRdb lists only in-frame clones, some missing. Seen in this sample are 45,000 to 55,000 clones; the ten most common clones hold roughly 1.5%. Dot-blot hybridization genotyped cervical HPV amplified with MY09/MY11 PCR. Sequencing was carried out using blood buffy coat. The clonotype was recovered from a woman aged 18-69 years with a cervical HPV16 infection that either progressed to CIN3+ or cleared (not recorded which).

CDR3 DNA, as far as it was read: TGTGCCAGCAGCCAAGGAAACCCCGTGGGGGCAGACGAG. Its translation: CASSQGNPVGADE. The entire CDR3 reads CASSQGNPVGADEQYF. The rearrangement links TRBV3-1 (or the pseudogene TRBV3-2) to TRBJ2-7; D might be TRBD1 (6 bases). Read coverage stops 3 residues before the CDR3 terminus; the germline J gene supplies the remainder. The CDR3 consists of 16 residues. Germline CDR1 LGHDT, CDR2 YNNKEL (reference sequence). V was cut by 1 base and J by 5 bases, with 18 bases left in between.